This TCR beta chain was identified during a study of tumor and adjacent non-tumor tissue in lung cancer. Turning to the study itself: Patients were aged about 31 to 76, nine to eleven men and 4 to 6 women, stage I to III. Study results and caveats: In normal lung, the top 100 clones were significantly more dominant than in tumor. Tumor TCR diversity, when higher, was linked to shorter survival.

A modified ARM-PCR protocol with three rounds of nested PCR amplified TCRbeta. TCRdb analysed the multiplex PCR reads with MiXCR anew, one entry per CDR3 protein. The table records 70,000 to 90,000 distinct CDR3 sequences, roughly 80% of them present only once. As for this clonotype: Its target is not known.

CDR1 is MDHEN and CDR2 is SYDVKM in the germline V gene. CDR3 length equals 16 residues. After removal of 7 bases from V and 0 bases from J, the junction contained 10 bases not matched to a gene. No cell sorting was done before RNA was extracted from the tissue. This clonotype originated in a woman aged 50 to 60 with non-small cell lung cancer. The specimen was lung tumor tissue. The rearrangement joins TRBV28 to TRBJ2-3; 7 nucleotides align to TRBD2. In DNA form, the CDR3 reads TGTGCCAGCACAAGTTTCTACGGGAGGAGCACAGATACGCAGTATTTT. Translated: CASTSFYGRSTDTQYF.